Described below is a single TCR beta chain sequence and its context. The table lists this clonotype with many counts. No antigen is known for it. Base quality data are lacking; no much larger clone is found one base away. Including cysteine and phenylalanine, the CDR3 has 17 amino acids. Only the CDR3 portion is preserved as DNA: 51 bases, with reading frame beginning at the first base. The CDR1 and CDR2 encoded by the germline V gene are SGHRS and YFSETQ. Trimming removed 3 bases from V and 0 bases from J, leaving 16 bases between the germline ends. The entry originates in a study of neurological immune-mediated disorders (dated by TCRdb to about 2019). General notes on the study: Among the approximately 34 multiple sclerosis patients, relapsing-remitting MS was present in 31 and secondary progressive MS was present in 3. The study compared peripheral blood TCR-beta repertoires of HTLV-I-associated myelopathy (HAM/TSP) patients, multiple sclerosis patients and healthy controls using UMI-based sequencing. The roughly 99 TCR-beta libraries covered PBMC samples along with longitudinal samples, technical triplicates, and paired sorted CD4+ and CD8+ T-cell subsets. The cohort included roughly 71 subjects: around 15 with HAM/TSP, about 35 with multiple sclerosis, and approximately 20 healthy controls. Overall study outcomes, separate from this receptor: No association of the MS cluster with clinical or MRI features was observed, and the need for larger cohorts was stated by the authors. No identical CDR3 amino acid sequences were shared among expanded clones across subjects, suggesting private TCR-beta repertoires in all groups. In a phylogenetic analysis, the repertoires of 18 out of 34 MS patients fell into a single cluster of related CDR3 sequences, pointing to a possible signature at the repertoire level. TCR clonal expansion was highest in HAM/TSP patients and lowest in MS patients, with MS patients falling below even healthy controls.

cDNA was synthesized by template-switch 5'RACE using a primer carrying a 10-nucleotide random unique molecular identifier by which each TCR transcript was tagged. Over 160 million TCR-beta sequences, covering 15-18 subjects, were produced in each sequencing run. Total RNA was extracted with the RNeasy kit. Using the KAPA Real-time Library Amplification kit, TCR-beta VDJ regions were amplified with primers for the TCR constant region and the 5'RACE anchor. Sample indexes and Illumina adaptors were added in a first PCR, after which library yield was increased in a second PCR. After Ampure bead purification, the TCR product of roughly 650 bp was size-selected on a 2% E-gel SizeSelection system. Before pooling, libraries had their quality checked on a Bioanalyzer, their concentration measured with Qubit, and their quantity determined with the Kapa Library Quantification kit. Paired-end 2 x 150 bp sequencing of the libraries was performed on an Illumina HiSeq 2500. To increase sequence diversity, about 24-32% phiX was spiked into each library pool. The authors processed their data as follows. The quality-filtered reads were processed with the UMI-based MiGEC pipeline, whose error correction step removed more than 80% of the raw TCR sequences. VDJ genes were aligned to IMGT germline references, and each clonotype was defined by a unique CDR3 amino acid sequence together with V-J genes. Clonal expansion, Shannon diversity, and CDR3 relatedness (CalcPairwiseDistances, ClusterSamples) were evaluated with VDJtools, and phylogenetic trees were built with CLCbio workbench. Clones with at least 8 unique UMIs were defined as expanded, with this threshold being based on coefficient-of-variation modelling across technical triplicates. TCRdb itself trimmed the public reads at Q25 with fastp, ran MiXCR and retained productive beta chains. Rows with a matching CDR3 protein are joined into one entry that keeps the most common DNA and genes. The V and J calls and clone size are TCRdb's, not the authors'. The sample includes over 35,000 distinct CDR3 sequences, with 2.5% observed a single time. The ten largest clones represent approximately 2.4% of the sample.

For the unsorted PBMC libraries, 2 million PBMCs were stored in RNAlater at -80 degrees C until RNA extraction and were used to generate the libraries. Multiple sclerosis patients were enrolled in a US clinical protocol evaluating disease progression by magnetic resonance imaging. Peripheral blood underwent Ficoll-Hypaque density gradient centrifugation to isolate PBMCs, which were then cryopreserved in liquid nitrogen. This clonotype was obtained from a man aged 50-60 years with multiple sclerosis. The chain uses TRBV5-1 and TRBJ1-3; TRBD1 is a weak D gene call, 6 bases matching. Sequencing was carried out using PBMCs. The DNA sequence reads TGCGCCAGCAGCTCGACGGACAGAACCGTCTCTGGAAACACCATATATTTT. This translates into CASSSTDRTVSGNTIYF.